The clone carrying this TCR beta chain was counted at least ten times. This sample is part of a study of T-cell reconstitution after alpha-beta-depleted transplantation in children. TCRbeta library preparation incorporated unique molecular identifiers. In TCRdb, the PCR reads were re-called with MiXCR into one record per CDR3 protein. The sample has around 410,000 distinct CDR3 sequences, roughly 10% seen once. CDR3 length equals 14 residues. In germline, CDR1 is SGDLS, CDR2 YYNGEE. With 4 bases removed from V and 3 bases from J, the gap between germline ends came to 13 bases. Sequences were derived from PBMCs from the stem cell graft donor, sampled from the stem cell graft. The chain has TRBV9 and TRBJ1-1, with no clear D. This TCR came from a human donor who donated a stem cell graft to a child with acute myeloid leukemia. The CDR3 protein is CASSPGSWDTEAFF. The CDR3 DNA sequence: TGTGCCAGCAGCCCCGGGTCGTGGGACACTGAAGCTTTCTTT.